This is a list of T cell receptor beta chains from one sample in a study of cytomegalovirus exposure and HLA in healthy donors. Here immunoSEQ multiplex PCR was the method, and the copy in TCRdb shows in-frame clones only, minus some. The sample has more than 110,000 clones, and its top ten clones hold about 2.5%. Sequenced material: PBMCs. These receptors were collected from a middle-aged man in good health and CMV-seronegative. Both conserved end residues are part of each CDR3. The D gene is left open where the match is weak.

NA	TRBV7-9	14	TRBJ2-7	CASSKAGGAWEQYF	TGTGCCAGCAGCAAAGCAGGCGGGGCGTGGGAGCAGTACTTC
TRBD2	TRBV5-4	18	TRBJ2-5	CASSRLAGPSTWTETQYF	TGTGCCAGCAGCCGACTAGCGGGGCCTTCGACTTGGACAGAGACCCAGTACTTC
TRBD1	TRBV5-8	16	TRBJ2-2	CASSQGTGLNTGELFF	TGTGCCAGCAGCCAAGGGACAGGCCTTAACACCGGGGAGCTGTTTTTT
NA	TRBV4-3	16	TRBJ2-2	CASSQDKWQDTGELFF	TGCGCCAGCAGCCAAGATAAGTGGCAGGACACCGGGGAGCTGTTTTTT
NA	TRBV27	13	TRBJ1-1	CASRTAAGTEAFF	TGTGCCAGCAGGACCGCGGCAGGGACTGAAGCTTTCTTT
TRBD1	TRBV4-3	17	TRBJ1-2	CASSQALGTGGRYGYTF	TGCGCCAGCAGCCAAGCTTTGGGGACAGGGGGCAGGTATGGCTACACCTTC
NA	TRBV27	17	TRBJ2-6	CASRTGREGPGANVLTF	TGTGCCAGCAGGACGGGCAGGGAAGGTCCTGGGGCCAACGTCCTGACTTTC
TRBD2	TRBV4-3	15	TRBJ2-2	CASSQGGGASSELFF	TGCGCCAGCAGCCAAGGCGGGGGGGCCTCGTCGGAGCTGTTTTTT
TRBD1	TRBV2	15	TRBJ1-2	CASSNTGTGTYGYTF	TGTGCCAGCAGTAATACCGGGACAGGGACCTATGGCTACACCTTC
NA	TRBV5-1	14	TRBJ2-3	CASTSGLGTDTQYF	TGCGCCAGCACTTCAGGGTTGGGAACAGATACGCAGTATTTT
NA	TRBV7-9	14	TRBJ1-2	CASSPQGFDYGYTF	TGTGCCAGCAGCCCTCAGGGATTCGACTATGGCTACACCTTC
NA	TRBV2	13	TRBJ2-2	CASSNRDFGELFF	TGTGCCAGCAGCAACAGGGATTTCGGGGAGCTGTTTTTT
NA	TRBV9	15	TRBJ2-1	CASSVQGSSYNEQFF	TGTGCCAGCAGCGTACAGGGGAGCTCCTACAATGAGCAGTTCTTC
TRBD1	TRBV9	15	TRBJ2-2	CASSVVPTGGGELFF	TGTGCCAGCAGCGTAGTCCCCACAGGGGGCGGGGAGCTGTTTTTT
NA	TRBV7-9	13	TRBJ2-7	CASSLANRDEQYF	TGTGCCAGCAGCTTAGCGAACAGGGACGAGCAGTACTTC
NA	TRBV7-2	13	TRBJ1-2	CASSLGVSYGYTF	TGTGCCAGCAGCTTAGGAGTGTCATATGGCTACACCTTC
NA	TRBV7-7	14	TRBJ1-4	CASSFQCTNEKLFF	TGTGCCAGCAGCTTTCAGTGCACTAATGAAAAACTGTTTTTT
NA	TRBV18	14	TRBJ2-3	CASSSTGSTDTQYF	TGTGCCAGCTCATCCACAGGGAGCACAGATACGCAGTATTTT
TRBD1	TRBV18	14	TRBJ1-5	CASSPGQANQPQHF	TGTGCCAGCTCACCGGGACAGGCCAATCAGCCCCAGCATTTT
NA	TRBV30	15	TRBJ2-3	CAWSVHGARTDTQYF	TGTGCCTGGAGTGTACATGGGGCTCGCACAGATACGCAGTATTTT
NA	TRBV11-1	14	TRBJ1-1	CASRRGQMNTEAFF	TGTGCCAGCAGACGCGGACAGATGAACACTGAAGCTTTCTTT
NA	TRBV7-2	15	TRBJ1-6	CASSLIQGYNSPLHF	TGTGCCAGCAGCTTAATACAGGGTTATAATTCACCCCTCCACTTT
NA	TRBV20-1	11	TRBJ2-7	CSALQGNEQYF	TGCAGTGCTTTACAGGGAAACGAGCAGTACTTC
TRBD1	TRBV29-1	13	TRBJ2-7	CSVGPGQGNEQYF	TGCAGCGTAGGACCGGGACAGGGCAACGAGCAGTACTTC
TRBD2	TRBV9	13	TRBJ2-3	CASKQAGADTQYF	TGTGCCAGCAAGCAGGCGGGGGCAGATACGCAGTATTTT
TRBD2	TRBV6-4	16	TRBJ2-3	CASSEGSGGATDTQYF	TGTGCCAGCAGTGAGGGTAGCGGGGGGGCCACAGATACGCAGTATTTT
TRBD1	TRBV27	16	TRBJ2-7	CASSHQTVTGAYEQYF	TGTGCCAGCAGTCACCAAACCGTGACAGGGGCCTACGAGCAGTACTTC
TRBD1	TRBV25-1	14	TRBJ1-1	CASRNDRGGTEAFF	TGTGCCAGCAGGAACGACAGGGGAGGCACTGAAGCTTTCTTT
TRBD1	TRBV6-5	14	TRBJ1-5	CASSETGGDQPQHF	TGTGCCAGCAGCGAGACAGGGGGCGACCAGCCCCAGCATTTT
TRBD1	TRBV19	15	TRBJ2-5	CASSIGDSELETQYF	TGTGCCAGTAGTATAGGGGACAGCGAACTGGAGACCCAGTACTTC
TRBD1	TRBV18	15	TRBJ1-2	CASSPPDRLNYGYTF	TGTGCCAGCTCACCACCGGACAGGCTTAACTATGGCTACACCTTC
NA	TRBV9	15	TRBJ1-4	CASSPFPDKGQKLFF	TGTGCCAGCAGCCCCTTCCCGGACAAGGGCCAAAAACTGTTTTTT
TRBD1	TRBV6-1	12	TRBJ2-7	CASSGDSYEQYF	TGTGCCAGCAGCGGGGACAGCTACGAGCAGTACTTC
NA	TRBV5-1	14	TRBJ2-2	CASSLDRDTGELFF	TGCGCCAGCAGCTTGGACAGGGACACCGGGGAGCTGTTTTTT
TRBD2	TRBV9	16	TRBJ2-3	CASSALLAGGPDTQYF	TGTGCCAGCAGCGCCCTACTAGCGGGGGGCCCTGATACGCAGTATTTT
NA	TRBV29-1	11	TRBJ1-1	CSGAGGADAFF	TGCAGCGGGGCGGGGGGGGCGGATGCTTTCTTT
NA	TRBV28	12	TRBJ2-5	CASSFLGETQYF	TGTGCCAGCAGTTTTCTCGGAGAGACCCAGTACTTC